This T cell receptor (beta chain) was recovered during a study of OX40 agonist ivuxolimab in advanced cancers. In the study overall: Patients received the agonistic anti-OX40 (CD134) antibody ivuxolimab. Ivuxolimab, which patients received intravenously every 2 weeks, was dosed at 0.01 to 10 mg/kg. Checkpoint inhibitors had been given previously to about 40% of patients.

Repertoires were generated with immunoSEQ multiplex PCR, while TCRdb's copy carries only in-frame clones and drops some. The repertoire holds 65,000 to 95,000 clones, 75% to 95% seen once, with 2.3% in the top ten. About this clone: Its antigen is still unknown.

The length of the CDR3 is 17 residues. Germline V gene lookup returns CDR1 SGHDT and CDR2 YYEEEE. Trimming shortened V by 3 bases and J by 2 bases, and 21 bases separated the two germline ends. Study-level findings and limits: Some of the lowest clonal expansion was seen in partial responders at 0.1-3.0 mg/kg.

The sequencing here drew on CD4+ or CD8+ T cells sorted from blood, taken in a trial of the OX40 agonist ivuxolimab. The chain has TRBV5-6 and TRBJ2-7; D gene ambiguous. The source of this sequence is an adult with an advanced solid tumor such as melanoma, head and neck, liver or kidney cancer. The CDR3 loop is CASSSGWVSSLPYEQYF. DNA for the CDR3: TGTGCCAGCAGCTCCGGATGGGTGTCAAGCCTACCCTACGAGCAGTACTTC.